Listed here are 32 T cell receptor beta chains from one sample, sequenced in a study of STAT5B mutations in CD4+ large granular lymphocyte leukemia. Sequenced by immunoSEQ multiplex PCR; TCRdb stores in-frame clones only, minus some. The sample contains around 21,000 clones, over 70% of which appear only once. The sequencing sample was made of CD4+ T cells from blood buffy coats. These receptors were collected from a human donor in good health.

As concerns this clone: At one end, the junction sequence differs from germline, possibly due to a read error. V and J are TRBV7-7 and TRBJ2-1, with a weak D call TRBD2 (5 bases). The CDR3 length is 14 residues. The germline CDR1 and CDR2 sequences are SSHAT and FNYEAQ (reference sequence). The CDR3 region has the DNA TGTGCTAGCAGTCCGGAGGTTTTCCACAATGAGCAGTTCTTC. Translating gives CASSPEVFHNEQFF.

The gene calls are TRBV21-1 and TRBJ1-1; the table gives TRBD1 as D, unverified against the DNA. TRBV21-1 counts as a pseudogene. The CDR3 extends over 13 amino acids. CDR3 in amino acids: CASSMTGGRGAFF. As DNA, the CDR3 is TGTGCCAGCAGCATGACAGGGGGCCGTGGAGCTTTCTTT.

The genes are TRBV6-1 and TRBJ2-7; 10 nucleotides line up with TRBD1. The CDR3 consists of 15 residues. V dropped 5 bases and J dropped 1; count of bases not matched to a gene: 5. Germline CDR1 reads MNHNS; CDR2 reads SASEGT. DNA for the CDR3: TGTGCCAGCAGTAGTTGGACAGGGGGGTCCTACGAGCAGTACTTC. Protein: CASSSWTGGSYEQYF.

V usage is TRBV4-1 and J usage is TRBJ2-3; D unresolved. V was shortened by 4 bases and J by 0 bases, with 11 bases between the two germline ends. Germline V lookup: CDR1 MGHRA, CDR2 YSYEKL. The CDR3 is made up of 15 amino acids. CDR3 in amino acids: CASSPVTRSTDTQYF. The CDR3 region has the DNA TGCGCCAGCAGCCCCGTAACCAGGAGCACAGATACGCAGTATTTT.

The chain links TRBV14 to TRBJ2-1, with D unclear. Germline V gene sequence: CDR1 SGHDN, CDR2 FVKESK. Trimming removed 4 bases at V and 0 bases at J, with 7 bases between. The length of the CDR3 is 14 residues. CDR3 nucleotide sequence: TGTGCCAGCAGCCCGGCGAGCTCCTACAATGAGCAGTTCTTC. It encodes CASSPASSYNEQFF.

In this sample, this clone turned up once. This chain uses TRBV30 with TRBJ1-1; D might be TRBD1 (5 bases). This CDR3 has 14 residues. V dropped 2 bases and J dropped 4 bases, with 14 bases sitting between them. CDR1 is GTSNPN and CDR2 is SVGIG in the germline V gene (reference sequence). The CDR3 nucleotides read TGTGCCTGGAGTCCGCTCGGCGGGGGCACTGAAGCTTTCTTT. The encoded protein is CAWSPLGGGTEAFF.

The rearrangement links TRBV28 to TRBJ1-5; 10 bases line up with TRBD1. Germline V gene sequence: CDR1 MDHEN, CDR2 SYDVKM. J lost 3 bases, V lost 5 bases, and 4 bases had no gene match. This CDR3 has 15 residues. The CDR3 sequence: CASSSGTGVNQPQHF. CDR3 nucleotides: TGTGCCAGCAGTAGCGGGACAGGGGTCAATCAGCCCCAGCATTTT. The complete variable domain, with remaining parts taken from reference TRBV28 and TRBJ1-5, reads DVKVTQSSRYLVKRTGEKVFLECVQDMDHENMFWYRQDPGLGLRLIYFSYDVKMKEKGDIPEGYSVSREKKERFSLILESASTNQTSMYLCASSSGTGVNQPQHFGDGTRLSIL.

This clone occurred a few times. This sequence joins TRBV2 and TRBJ1-4; D unclear. Germline V gives CDR1 SNHLY, CDR2 FYNNEI. The ends were cut back, 6 bases at V and 6 bases at J, with 11 bases in the middle. The CDR3 length is 13 residues. CDR3 nucleotide sequence: TGTGCCAGCAGGAGAAGGGATTATGAAAAACTGTTTTTT. This gives the protein CASRRRDYEKLFF.

The gene calls are TRBV7-9 and TRBJ1-1; no definite D call. This CDR3 is 12 amino acids long. Germline CDR1 is SEHNR and CDR2 is FQNEAQ (reference sequence). Between the trimmed V and J ends, which lost 1 base and 7 bases, there was a span of 7 bases. CDR3 coding DNA: TGTGCCAGCAGCTTAGATCAGCTTGAAGCTTTCTTT. This translates into CASSLDQLEAFF.

This chain joins TRBV28 and TRBJ1-6; D is undetermined. Trimming cost V 6 bases and J 2 bases, with 14 bases left between them. CDR3 length: 16 residues. CDR1 and CDR2 from the germline V gene are MDHEN and SYDVKM. Here the CDR3 reads CASRPRTGTYNSPLHF. DNA of the CDR3: TGTGCCAGCAGGCCCCGGACCGGCACCTATAATTCACCCCTCCACTTT.

The chain is built from TRBV2 and TRBJ1-1; D is unresolved. This CDR3 is built from 12 residues. Germline CDR1 reads SNHLY; CDR2 reads FYNNEI. Trimming left V 5 bases short and J 12 bases short, with 16 bases between. CDR3 region: CASSPSSFEPFF. The CDR3 bases are TGTGCCAGCAGTCCCTCCTCCTTTGAGCCTTTCTTT.

The table lists this clone with a few counts. This rearrangement joins TRBV7-5 to TRBJ2-7; the listed D gene, TRBD2, was not tested against the DNA. TRBV7-5 is a pseudogene segment. The CDR3 is 14 amino acids. The CDR3 DNA is TGTGTCAGAAGCTTACCGGGACTAGCGTACGAGCAGTACTTC. Its protein product is CVRSLPGLAYEQYF.

The genes are TRBV28 and TRBJ2-6; 7 bases map to TRBD2. V shed 5 bases, J shed 0 bases, and the junction held 13 bases outside the gene matches. CDR1 is MDHEN and CDR2 is SYDVKM in the germline V gene. The CDR3 spans 19 residues. CDR3 amino acids: CASSLGLGGGSSGANVLTF. CDR3 DNA sequence: TGTGCCAGCAGTCTCGGGTTGGGCGGGGGAAGCTCTGGGGCCAACGTCCTGACTTTC. Drawing the rest from reference TRBV28 and TRBJ2-6, the complete variable domain is DVKVTQSSRYLVKRTGEKVFLECVQDMDHENMFWYRQDPGLGLRLIYFSYDVKMKEKGDIPEGYSVSREKKERFSLILESASTNQTSMYLCASSLGLGGGSSGANVLTFGAGSRLTVL.

The rearrangement links TRBV19 to TRBJ1-1, with 7 bases fitting TRBD1. Trimming removed 5 bases from V and 4 bases from J; junction bases left unmatched: 4. The CDR3 runs to 13 residues. CDR1 is LNHDA and CDR2 is SQIVND in the germline V gene (reference sequence). This CDR3 is CASSPQGFTEAFF. The DNA for the CDR3 is TGTGCCAGTAGTCCACAGGGGTTCACTGAAGCTTTCTTT.

V and J are TRBV7-2 and TRBJ2-7; 11 bases line up with TRBD2. Germline CDR1 and CDR2: SGHTA and FQGNSA. The CDR3 consists of 15 residues. Trimming cost V 5 bases and J 0 bases; bases outside gene matches: 3. CDR3 sequence reads: CASSRLAGSSYEQYF. The CDR3 region has the DNA TGTGCCAGCAGCCGACTAGCGGGGAGCTCCTACGAGCAGTACTTC.

The chain recombines TRBV28 with TRBJ1-1, with D perhaps TRBD1 (6 bases). CDR1 and CDR2 from the germline V gene are MDHEN and SYDVKM. V dropped 6 bases and J dropped 3 bases, with 11 bases sitting between them. This CDR3 has 13 residues. For the CDR3, the DNA is TGTGCCAGCAGACAACAGGGTGACACTGAAGCTTTCTTT. This translates into CASRQQGDTEAFF.

V usage is TRBV9 and J usage is TRBJ1-2; D may be TRBD1 (6 bases). The germline V gene encodes CDR1 SGDLS and CDR2 YYNGEE. CDR3 length: 12 amino acids. V lost 6 bases, J lost 4 bases, and 10 bases lay in between. The CDR3 DNA follows: TGTGCCAGCACCCGGGACATCTATGGCTACACCTTC. Translation gives CASTRDIYGYTF.

The chain has TRBV27 and TRBJ1-2; D ambiguous. Germline V gives CDR1 MNHEY, CDR2 SMNVEV (reference sequence). CDR3 length equals 13 residues. V was pared by 3 bases and J by 0 bases, with 5 bases between. CDR3 nucleotide sequence: TGTGCCAGCAGTTTCGGGGCTAACTATGGCTACACCTTC. It encodes CASSFGANYGYTF.

J is TRBJ1-1 and V is TRBV7-2; 12 bases are a match to TRBD1. CDR3 size: 15 residues. The trim removed 3 bases at V and 11 bases at J, leaving 10 bases unmatched. CDR1 SGHTA and CDR2 FQGNSA come from the germline V gene. The chain's CDR3 is CASSFAGDRGRRAFF. The CDR3 nucleotides read TGTGCCAGCAGCTTCGCTGGGGACAGGGGGCGTCGGGCTTTCTTT.

The CDR3 spells CASRGGGAGQPQHF. Written as DNA, the CDR3 is TGTGCCAGCCGCGGAGGGGGGGCGGGTCAGCCCCAGCATTTT. V gene TRBV2 combines with J gene TRBJ1-5; possible D gene TRBD1, 6 bases. Per the germline V gene, CDR1 is SNHLY and CDR2 is FYNNEI. The CDR3 contains 14 residues. Trimming stripped 8 bases from V and 6 bases from J, with 17 bases between.

The rearrangement joins TRBV11-2 to TRBJ2-1; TRBD2 agrees at 10 bases. With 5 bases clipped from V and 7 bases from J, the junction kept 8 bases outside the gene matches. This CDR3 is built from 15 residues. Germline V gene sequence: CDR1 SGHAT, CDR2 FQNNGV. The CDR3, as DNA: TGTGCCAGCAGCCAGCAGGTAGCGGGAGGAAATGAGCAGTTCTTC. It is translated as CASSQQVAGGNEQFF.

The chain employs TRBV5-1 and TRBJ2-1; TRBD2 might be the D (5 bases). Germline assignment: CDR1 SGHRS and CDR2 YFSETQ. The CDR3 consists of 15 residues. V shed 5 bases and J shed 3 bases, with 15 bases lying between them. The CDR3 DNA reads TGCGCCAGCAGATTTAGTAGCGATGTCTACAATGAGCAGTTCTTC. This translates into CASRFSSDVYNEQFF.

This clone was detected only a few times. The chain employs TRBV19 and TRBJ2-1; 8 bases match TRBD2. Trimming cost V 5 bases and J 7 bases; bases outside gene matches: 16. Germline V gene data show CDR1 as LNHDA and CDR2 as SQIVND (reference sequence). The CDR3 has 17 amino acids. CDR3 region: CASSQFGLAVNSNEQFF. The CDR3 DNA reads as TGTGCCAGTAGTCAGTTCGGACTAGCAGTAAACTCGAATGAGCAGTTCTTC.

A few counts support this clone. In nucleotides, the CDR3 is TGTGCCAGCAGTGAGGGACAGCTTAATGAAAAACTGTTTTTT. Amino acids: CASSEGQLNEKLFF. The rearrangement uses TRBV28 and TRBJ1-4, with 7 bases fitting TRBD1. This CDR3 has 14 residues. Losses at the gene ends were 5 bases for V and 4 bases for J; bases not matched to a gene: 4. Germline CDR1 and CDR2: MDHEN and SYDVKM.

The chain carries TRBV15 and TRBJ2-7; tentative D call: TRBD2 (5 bases). The CDR3 spans 15 residues. V lost 1 base, J lost 3 bases, and 13 bases lay in between. Germline values: CDR1 LNHNV, CDR2 YYDKDF (reference sequence). In DNA, the CDR3 is TGTGCCACCAGCAGAGGAGGGTCGATACTCTACGAGCAGTACTTC. Its translation is CATSRGGSILYEQYF.

The sample holds one count of this clone. The chain is built from TRBV7-2 and TRBJ1-5, with TRBD1 identical over 8 bases. CDR1 is SGHTA, CDR2 FQGNSA, per germline. Trimming took 1 base from V and 15 from J; bases not matched to a gene: 8. This CDR3 contains 13 residues. CDR3 region: CASSLDRGGLRHF. The CDR3, as DNA: TGTGCCAGCAGCTTAGACAGGGGGGGTCTACGGCATTTT.

The rearrangement joins TRBV5-1 to TRBJ2-5, with TRBD2 as a possible D gene (6 bases). The length of the CDR3 is 14 residues. Germline V gene lookup returns CDR1 SGHRS and CDR2 YFSETQ. The germline V and J ends were trimmed by 4 bases and 1 base, with 11 bases remaining between them. CDR3 DNA: TGCGCCAGCAGCACTGGGACTTTCCAAGAGACCCAGTACTTC. Translating gives CASSTGTFQETQYF.

The CDR3 here is CASSPGQGYQPQHF. CDR3 DNA sequence: TGCGCCAGCAGCCCGGGACAGGGCTATCAGCCCCAGCATTTT. The rearrangement joins TRBV4-3 to TRBJ1-5; 9 bases fit TRBD1. With 4 bases clipped from V and 5 bases from J, the junction kept 3 bases outside the gene matches. The CDR3 sequence is 14 residues long. CDR1 and CDR2 (germline): LGHNA, YSLEER.

The table lists this clone with a count of one. The V and J genes are TRBV11-3 and TRBJ2-3; D is perhaps TRBD2 (5 bases). Germline values: CDR1 SGHNT, CDR2 YENEEA. There are 15 residues in the CDR3. The V and J ends lost 3 bases and 3 bases respectively, with 13 bases between them. The CDR3 DNA sequence: TGTGCCAGCAGCTTCGACGGGGTCGGGACAGATACGCAGTATTTT. This encodes CASSFDGVGTDTQYF.

V and J are TRBV28 and TRBJ1-4, with D tentatively TRBD1 (5 bases). The V end was cut by 5 bases, the J end by 0 bases, with 10 bases between. The germline gives CDR1 MDHEN, CDR2 SYDVKM. CDR3 length: 15 amino acids. CDR3: CASSTVGATNEKLFF. In DNA form, the CDR3 reads TGTGCCAGCAGTACCGTGGGGGCAACTAATGAAAAACTGTTTTTT.

In this sample, this clone turned up a few times. The V call is TRBV5-1, the J call TRBJ1-4; the D is unclear. V lost 3 bases to trimming and J lost 8 bases, with 23 bases between them. CDR1 SGHRS and CDR2 YFSETQ come from the germline V gene. This CDR3 comprises 17 residues. CDR3 loop: CASSSDPIGGLIEKLFF. The CDR3 DNA follows: TGCGCCAGCAGCTCTGACCCGATTGGAGGGTTGATAGAAAAACTGTTTTTT.

The chain uses TRBV5-1 and TRBJ2-2; D is possibly TRBD1 (6 bases). With 3 bases removed from V and 7 bases from J, the gap between germline ends came to 10 bases. CDR3 length equals 13 residues. Germline assignment: CDR1 SGHRS and CDR2 YFSETQ. The CDR3 sequence is CASSSQGGGELFF. In DNA form, the CDR3 reads TGCGCCAGCAGCTCACAGGGCGGCGGGGAGCTGTTTTTT.